These 23 T cell receptor beta chains originate from one sample sequenced in a study of beta chain features in type 1 diabetes. General study findings and limits: Type 1 diabetes patients had moderately but significantly shorter TCRB CDR3s in all four CD4+ subsets.

The whole isolated RNA underwent reverse transcription, so sequencing captured expressed TCRB transcripts. Some clones are missing from TCRdb's copy, which holds only in-frame ones; the method was immunoSEQ multiplex PCR. This sample has nearly 350,000 clones, with about a tenth found just once. These receptors lack a known antigen. The sequencing input was central memory CD4+ T cells from blood. The receptors come from a man aged 30 to 39 with type 1 diabetes.

The chain uses TRBV4-2 and TRBJ2-2; 15 bases map to TRBD2. Trimming removed 2 bases from V and 5 bases from J; junction bases left unmatched: 12. CDR1 LGHNA and CDR2 YNFKEQ come from the germline V gene. This CDR3 comprises 20 residues. In nucleotides, the CDR3 is TGTGCCAGCAGCCAATCCCCGGGACTAGCGGGGGGCAGGTGGACCGGGGAGCTGTTTTTT. Its protein is CASSQSPGLAGGRWTGELFF.

Turning to this clone: Different DNA sequences within this sample yield the same CDR3. The V gene is TRBV5-6, the J gene TRBJ2-5; D perhaps matches TRBD1 (6 bases). The ends were cut back, 4 bases at V and 5 bases at J, with 12 bases in the middle. This CDR3 region has 13 residues. Germline V gene sequence: CDR1 SGHDT, CDR2 YYEEEE. The CDR3 here is CASSLTGWETQYF. The CDR3 DNA follows: TGTGCCAGCAGCCTCACAGGGTGGGAGACCCAGTACTTC.

The chain uses TRBV2 and TRBJ2-1; a possible D gene is TRBD2 (5 bases). In germline, CDR1 is SNHLY, CDR2 FYNNEI. Trimming took 7 bases from V and 5 from J, leaving 18 bases between them. This CDR3 comprises 15 residues. CDR3 DNA: TGTGCCAGCACCAAATCGCGGACGGAGGACAATGAGCAGTTCTTC. Translation: CASTKSRTEDNEQFF.

V is TRBV5-4 and J is TRBJ1-1, with 10 positions matching TRBD1. CDR3 length equals 16 residues. After removal of 4 bases from V and 1 base from J, the junction contained 7 bases not matched to a gene. CDR1 and CDR2 (germline): SGHNT, YYREEE (reference sequence). The CDR3 region has the DNA TGTGCCAGCAGCAGGACAGGGGGGGCTAAGAACACTGAAGCTTTCTTT. This gives the protein CASSRTGGAKNTEAFF.

This clone was seen a handful of times. V and J are TRBV23-1 and TRBJ1-5; TRBD1 is a possible D gene (6 bases). TRBV23-1 is designated an ORF whose function remains uncertain. Trimming stripped 3 bases from V and 3 bases from J, with 15 bases between. This CDR3 spans 16 amino acids. CDR3 DNA: TGCGCCAGCAGTCATCCGCGAGGGGGGAACAATCAGCCCCAGCATTTT. Translation: CASSHPRGGNNQPQHF.

This CDR3 reads CASSLDGRWGEQFF. As DNA, the CDR3 is TGTGCCAGCAGCTTAGACGGCAGGTGGGGGGAGCAGTTCTTC. This chain joins TRBV11-2 and TRBJ2-1; D possibly uses TRBD1 or TRBD2 (5 bases each). Germline CDR1 is SGHAT and CDR2 is FQNNGV. This CDR3 has 14 amino acids. The ends were cut back, 0 bases at V and 10 bases at J, with 13 bases in the middle.

V and J are TRBV6-5 and TRBJ1-2; maybe TRBD1 (5 bases). The germline CDR1 and CDR2 sequences are MNHEY and SVGAGI. The CDR3 loop spans 14 amino acids. The V gene lost 5 bases and the J gene lost 6 bases, with 16 bases spanning the gap. The CDR3 sequence: CASSTRGGEDGYTF. The CDR3 DNA follows: TGTGCCAGCAGTACCCGGGGAGGGGAGGATGGCTACACCTTC.

In its sample, this clone was seen a few times. This chain connects TRBV9 to TRBJ2-7; D not resolved. Looked up from germline, CDR1 is SGDLS and CDR2 is YYNGEE. V was trimmed by 2 bases and J by 1 base, leaving 10 bases between them. The CDR3 has 14 residues. CDR3 in amino acids: CASSVGFSSYEQYF. The CDR3 DNA follows: TGTGCCAGCAGCGTGGGTTTCAGTTCCTACGAGCAGTACTTC.

This clone was observed a few times. The V gene is TRBV5-6, the J gene TRBJ1-3, with TRBD1 matching over 7 bases. The germline CDR1 and CDR2 sequences are SGHDT and YYEEEE. The CDR3 has 13 amino acids. V was clipped by 7 bases and J by 0 bases; unmatched bases: 1. CDR3 nucleotides: TGTGCCAGCGGACAGGACTCTGGAAACACCATATATTTT. This codes for CASGQDSGNTIYF.

CDR3 amino acids: CAWGQEREAFF. In DNA form, the CDR3 reads TGTGCCTGGGGACAAGAGAGAGAAGCTTTCTTT. This chain uses TRBV30 with TRBJ1-1; maybe TRBD1 (5 bases). With 5 bases removed from V and 8 bases from J, the gap between germline ends came to 12 bases. Germline lookup yields CDR1 GTSNPN and CDR2 SVGIG (reference sequence). The CDR3 is 11 residues long.

By share of the sample, this clone is medium-sized. The V and J genes are TRBV19 and TRBJ2-4; TRBD2 agrees at 7 bases. Germline CDR1 is LNHDA and CDR2 is SQIVND (reference sequence). Germline trimming cut 3 bases from V and 12 bases from J; bases unmatched to any gene: 5. This CDR3 is 12 amino acids long. CDR3 residues: CASSIGGSDQYF. The DNA of the CDR3 is TGTGCCAGTAGTATCGGGGGGAGCGATCAGTACTTC.

This clone appeared many times. In nucleotides, the CDR3 is TGTGCCAGCAGCTGGGGAACTCTCGCAGATACGCAGTATTTT. This codes for CASSWGTLADTQYF. V usage is TRBV11-2 and J usage is TRBJ2-3; D uncertain. Germline loops: CDR1 SGHAT, CDR2 FQNNGV. Between the trimmed V and J ends, which lost 4 bases and 4 bases, there was a span of 12 bases. The length of the CDR3 is 14 residues. Full variable domain (outside the CDR3, taken from reference TRBV11-2 and TRBJ2-3): EAGVAQSPRYKIIEKRQSVAFWCNPISGHATLYWYQQILGQGPKLLIQFQNNGVVDDSQLPKDRFSAERLKGVDSTLKIQPAKLEDSAVYLCASSWGTLADTQYFGPGTRLTVL.

This chain uses TRBV11-2 with TRBJ1-5; tentative D call: TRBD1 (5 bases). Germline CDR1 is SGHAT and CDR2 is FQNNGV. Trimming cost V 1 base and J 7 bases, with 11 bases left between them. CDR3 length: 14 residues. The DNA of the CDR3 is TGTGCCAGCAGCTTAGTAGGGGAACGCCAGCCCCAGCATTTT. This translates into CASSLVGERQPQHF.

This clone came up a few times. Other DNA sequences in the same sample also yield this CDR3. J is TRBJ1-5 and V is TRBV30; D not resolved. Between the trimmed V and J ends, which lost 1 base and 4 bases, there was a span of 5 bases. Germline V gene data show CDR1 as GTSNPN and CDR2 as SVGIG (reference sequence). This CDR3 has 12 residues. CDR3 coding DNA: TGTGCCTGGAGTGATGGGAATCAGCCCCAGCATTTT. It encodes CAWSDGNQPQHF.

This chain joins TRBV29-1 and TRBJ1-2; perhaps TRBD1 as D (5 bases). CDR1 is SQVTM and CDR2 is ANQGSEA in the germline V gene. The CDR3 spans 11 residues. With 6 bases removed from V and 2 bases from J, the gap between germline ends came to 7 bases. Written as DNA, the CDR3 is TGCAGCGTCACAGGCAACTATGGCTACACCTTC. Translation: CSVTGNYGYTF.

Comment on this clone: Within the sample, other DNA sequences also encode this same CDR3. This sequence joins TRBV7-9 and TRBJ2-1, with 9 bases identical to TRBD1. The CDR3 runs 14 residues. Germline trimming cut 3 bases from V and 4 bases from J; bases unmatched to any gene: 1. Germline assignment: CDR1 SEHNR and CDR2 FQNEAQ (reference sequence). CDR3 protein: CASSLGQGYNEQFF. CDR3 sequence (DNA): TGTGCCAGCAGCTTGGGACAGGGATACAATGAGCAGTTCTTC.

This clone was found many times. Other DNA sequences in the sample encode the same CDR3. J is TRBJ2-3 and V is TRBV29-1, with TRBD2 matching 13 bases. Per the germline V gene, CDR1 is SQVTM and CDR2 is ANQGSEA. The CDR3 runs to 14 residues. The J segment lost 3 bases and the V segment lost 5 bases, leaving 2 bases of the junction unmatched. CDR3 loop: CSVRTSGGTDTQYF. The CDR3 DNA follows: TGCAGCGTTCGGACTAGCGGGGGTACAGATACGCAGTATTTT.

This clone has a handful of counts. The chain joins TRBV6-4 to TRBJ2-3, with 8 nucleotides matching TRBD2. Germline assignment: CDR1 MRHNA and CDR2 SNTAGT. The CDR3 extends over 15 amino acids. The ends lost 5 bases at V and 0 bases at J; junction bases unmatched: 4. CDR3 protein: CASSSGGHSTDTQYF. CDR3 DNA sequence: TGTGCCAGCAGTAGCGGGGGTCACAGCACAGATACGCAGTATTTT.

This clone has just a few counts. The CDR3 coding sequence is TGTGCCAGCAGCGAATTGATTGTGGGTAATTCACCCCTCCACTTT. Translated, it gives CASSELIVGNSPLHF. The V call is TRBV2, the J call TRBJ1-6; D call uncertain. The V and J ends lost 6 bases and 6 bases respectively, with 15 bases between them. This CDR3 has 15 residues. Germline values: CDR1 SNHLY, CDR2 FYNNEI.

This rearrangement joins TRBV6-5 to TRBJ2-7, with TRBD2 as a possible D gene (5 bases). In germline, CDR1 is MNHEY, CDR2 SVGAGI. Trimming shortened V by 0 bases and J by 5 bases, and 14 bases separated the two germline ends. This CDR3 spans 15 amino acids. CDR3 sequence reads: CASSYSTGSWDEQYF. The CDR3 nucleotides are TGTGCCAGCAGTTACTCGACGGGGTCCTGGGACGAGCAGTACTTC.

This clone was seen only a few times. The chain joins TRBV29-1 to TRBJ1-3; a possible D gene is TRBD1 (5 bases). There are 12 residues in the CDR3. The germline gives CDR1 SQVTM, CDR2 ANQGSEA. Trimming shortened V by 3 bases and J by 4 bases, and 7 bases separated the two germline ends. The CDR3 DNA is TGCAGCGTTGAGGCAGGGGGAAACACCATATATTTT. Its protein is CSVEAGGNTIYF.

The DNA for the CDR3 is TGTGCCAGCAGCCCCCTGTCCCAGTATGGCTACACCTTC. Translated: CASSPLSQYGYTF. This chain uses TRBV7-2 with TRBJ1-2; no clear D gene. Per the germline V gene, CDR1 is SGHTA and CDR2 is FQGNSA. V lost 5 bases and J 5 bases, leaving 12 bases between the germline ends. CDR3 length: 13 amino acids.

In the case of this clone: Distinct nucleotide sequences in the sample also encode this CDR3. The J gene is TRBJ1-5, the V gene TRBV7-9; D gene ambiguous. Germline CDR1 and CDR2: SEHNR and FQNEAQ (reference sequence). The CDR3 is 15 amino acids. The V end was cut by 1 base, the J end by 3 bases, with 10 bases between. The CDR3 region is CASSLGPGFNQPQHF. In DNA form, the CDR3 reads TGTGCCAGCAGCTTAGGGCCCGGATTCAATCAGCCCCAGCATTTT.